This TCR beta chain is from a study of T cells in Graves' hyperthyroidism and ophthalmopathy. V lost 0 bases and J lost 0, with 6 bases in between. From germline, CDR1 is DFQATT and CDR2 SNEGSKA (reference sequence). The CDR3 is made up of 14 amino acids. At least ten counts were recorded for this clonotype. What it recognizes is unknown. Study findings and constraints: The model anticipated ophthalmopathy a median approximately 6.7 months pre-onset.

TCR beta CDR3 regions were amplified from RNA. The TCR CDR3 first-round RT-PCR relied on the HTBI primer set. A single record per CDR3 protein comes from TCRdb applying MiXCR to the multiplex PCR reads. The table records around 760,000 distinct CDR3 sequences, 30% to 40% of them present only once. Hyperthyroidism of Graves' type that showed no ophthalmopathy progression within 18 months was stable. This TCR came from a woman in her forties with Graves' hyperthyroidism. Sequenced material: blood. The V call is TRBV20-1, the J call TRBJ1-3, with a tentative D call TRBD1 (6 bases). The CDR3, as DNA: TGCAGTGCTAGAGAGACAGGCTCTGGAAACACCATATATTTT. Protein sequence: CSARETGSGNTIYF.